The clone carrying this T cell receptor beta chain has more than one count but fewer than ten. The antigen is not known. The CDR3 loop spans 15 amino acids. The germline gives CDR1 MGHRA, CDR2 YSYEKL. The V gene lost 1 base and the J gene lost 3 bases, with 13 bases spanning the gap. Patients were excluded if they had other autoimmune diseases or uncontrolled infections, and likewise if pregnancy or lactation applied. The authors amplified TCR beta CDR3 regions, and they did so from RNA transcripts for repertoire sequencing. First-round RT-PCR used HTBI primers; second-round multiplex PCR followed. TCRdb reanalysed the multiplex PCR reads using MiXCR and keeps one entry per CDR3 protein. Of more than 1,000,000 distinct CDR3 sequences in the sample, roughly 35% were seen once. This specimen belongs to a study of Graves' ophthalmopathy and Graves' hyperthyroidism. Study outcomes and limitations: Blood also held most thyroid clonotypes expanded above 0.001 frequency. Ophthalmopathy progression was predicted with 55% to 71% sensitivity and 72% to 80% specificity. Ophthalmopathy was separated from stable hyperthyroidism by a 13-signature model with approximately 91% sensitivity and around 84% specificity.

V and J are TRBV4-1 and TRBJ2-7; TRBD2 is a possible D gene (5 bases). The sample comprised peripheral blood or thyroid tissue (not recorded which). The sequence was collected from an adult man with Graves' hyperthyroidism. CDR3 DNA sequence: TGCGCCAGCAGCCAAGTTAGGACTGCGGGCTACGAGCAGTACTTC. It translates to CASSQVRTAGYEQYF.